These 20 T cell receptor beta chains came from one sample sequenced in a study of CD8 T cells in Susac syndrome. RNA in amounts of about 0.5 to 1 ug was reverse transcribed with random hexamers. TCRdb re-called the immunoSEQ multiplex PCR reads with MiXCR, one entry per CDR3 protein. The data show around 150,000 distinct CDR3 sequences, around 94% seen once. Material: CD4+ T cells from PBMCs. The receptors shown here come from a human donor in good health.

The chain carries TRBV30 and TRBJ2-3, with D perhaps assigned TRBD1 or TRBD2 (6 bases each). In germline, CDR1 is GTSNPN, CDR2 SVGIG (reference sequence). Trimming shortened V by 7 bases and J by 4 bases, and 15 bases separated the two germline ends. CDR3 length: 13 residues. CDR3 sequence reads: CAFQTRGADTQYF. The CDR3 bases are TGTGCCTTCCAGACTAGGGGGGCAGATACGCAGTATTTT.

The J gene is TRBJ1-6, the V gene TRBV7-2; possibly TRBD1 for D (6 bases). The ends were cut back, 3 bases at V and 5 bases at J, with 11 bases in the middle. There are 15 residues in the CDR3. The V gene's germline CDR1 is SGHTA and CDR2 FQGNSA. The CDR3 bases are TGTGCCAGCAGCTTGGGGGACACCCATAATTCACCCCTCCACTTT. It is translated as CASSLGDTHNSPLHF.

There are a few counts of this clonotype. The chain uses TRBV6-5 and TRBJ2-3; TRBD2 agrees at 7 bases. V gave up 4 bases and J gave up 3 bases; unmatched junction bases: 1. The length of the CDR3 is 13 residues. The germline V gene encodes CDR1 MNHEY and CDR2 SVGAGI. The CDR3 nucleotides read TGTGCCAGCAGTTCCGGGGGGACAGATACGCAGTATTTT. Its translation: CASSSGGTDTQYF.

This clonotype was seen once. The rearrangement joins TRBV29-1 to TRBJ2-7; D not resolved. CDR1 and CDR2 (germline): SQVTM, ANQGSEA. Between the trimmed V and J ends, which lost 8 bases and 0 bases, there was a span of 11 bases. This CDR3 has 12 amino acids. The CDR3 region has the DNA TGCAGCACCGCAGAGAGCTCCTACGAGCAGTACTTC. Protein: CSTAESSYEQYF.

The J gene is TRBJ2-1, the V gene TRBV12-3 or TRBV12-4; 9 bases line up with TRBD2. This CDR3 comprises 14 residues. The junction had 5 bases not matched to a gene; V was cut back by 7 bases and J by 4 bases. CDR3 amino acids: CASTSGDLYNEQFF. The CDR3 DNA reads TGTGCCAGCACTAGCGGGGACTTATACAATGAGCAGTTCTTC.

The genes are TRBV12-3 or TRBV12-4 and TRBJ1-2; no reliable D call. Trimming removed 0 bases from V and 4 bases from J, with 12 bases in between. The CDR3 loop spans 15 amino acids. As DNA, the CDR3 is TGTGCCAGCAGTTTAGCATCGGAGACCGCCTATGGCTACACCTTC. The encoded protein is CASSLASETAYGYTF.

The chain has TRBV7-2 and TRBJ1-5, with D unclear. In germline, CDR1 is SGHTA, CDR2 FQGNSA. The CDR3 contains 12 residues. V was shortened by 5 bases and J by 9 bases, with 11 bases between the two germline ends. The CDR3 DNA reads as TGTGCCAGCAGCCCCGGAGTGTCGCCCCAGCATTTT. The encoded protein is CASSPGVSPQHF. The full variable domain, completed using reference TRBV7-2 and TRBJ1-5, is GAGVSQSPSNKVTEKGKDVELRCDPISGHTALYWYRQSLGQGLEFLIYFQGNSAPDKSGLPSDRFSAERTGGSVSTLTIQRTQQEDSAVYLCASSPGVSPQHFGDGTRLSIL.

The rearrangement joins TRBV7-2 to TRBJ1-6; unclear D gene. V dropped 5 bases and J dropped 10 bases, with 9 bases sitting between them. Germline V lookup: CDR1 SGHTA, CDR2 FQGNSA. This CDR3 comprises 12 residues. The DNA of the CDR3 is TGTGCCAGCAGCCTTCAGGTCTCACCCCTCCACTTT. Translation gives CASSLQVSPLHF.

The chain employs TRBV7-2 and TRBJ2-7, with 7 bases aligning to TRBD1. CDR3 size: 13 residues. V was clipped by 4 bases and J by 6 bases; unmatched bases: 6. The germline gives CDR1 SGHTA, CDR2 FQGNSA. CDR3 amino acids: CASSSSTGFEQYF. CDR3 sequence (DNA): TGTGCCAGCAGCTCCTCGACAGGGTTCGAGCAGTACTTC.

CDR3 DNA: TGTGCCAGCAGCCCCCGGGACAGAAACACCGGGGAGCTGTTTTTT. It translates to CASSPRDRNTGELFF. J is TRBJ2-2 and V is TRBV5-4, with TRBD1 matching 7 bases. The J segment lost 2 bases and the V segment lost 4 bases, leaving 5 bases of the junction unmatched. CDR1 is SGHNT and CDR2 is YYREEE in the germline V gene (reference sequence). The CDR3 sequence is 15 residues long.

The chain employs TRBV9 and TRBJ1-2; D call uncertain. Between the trimmed V and J ends, which lost 4 bases and 8 bases, there was a span of 15 bases. Germline assignment: CDR1 SGDLS and CDR2 YYNGEE. The CDR3 runs 13 residues. CDR3 coding DNA: TGTGCCAGCAGCCCCGGGCCCCTCGAGGGCTACACCTTC. It specifies CASSPGPLEGYTF. Full variable domain (missing parts from reference TRBV9 and TRBJ1-2): DSGVTQTPKHLITATGQRVTLRCSPRSGDLSVYWYQQSLDQGLQFLIQYYNGEERAKGNILERFSAQQFPDLHSELNLSSLELGDSALYFCASSPGPLEGYTFGSGTRLTVV.

J is TRBJ1-1 and V is TRBV6-5; 7 bases match TRBD1. In germline, CDR1 is MNHEY, CDR2 SVGAGI. The CDR3 totals 14 residues. Trimming cost V 6 bases and J 0 bases; bases outside gene matches: 4. The CDR3 DNA is TGTGCCAGCAGCTACAGGGGCATGAACACTGAAGCTTTCTTT. Translation: CASSYRGMNTEAFF.

The V call is TRBV27, the J call TRBJ2-3, with D hard to call. The CDR3 spans 13 residues. Germline lookup yields CDR1 MNHEY and CDR2 SMNVEV (reference sequence). Trimming removed 2 bases from V and 5 bases from J, with 8 bases in between. In nucleotides, the CDR3 is TGTGCCAGCAGTTTACGACTCGGAGATACGCAGTATTTT. Its translation is CASSLRLGDTQYF.

J is TRBJ1-2 and V is TRBV29-1; a possible D gene is TRBD1 (5 bases). V lost 7 bases and J lost 0, with 12 bases in between. The CDR3 length is 13 residues. CDR1 is SQVTM, CDR2 ANQGSEA, per germline. DNA for the CDR3: TGCAGCGCCCCGACAGCCTCTAACTATGGCTACACCTTC. It is translated as CSAPTASNYGYTF.

The V and J genes are TRBV4-3 and TRBJ2-5; D may correspond to TRBD1 or TRBD2 (6 bases each). CDR1 and CDR2 from the germline V gene are LGHNA and YSLEER. The CDR3 contains 18 residues. V was trimmed by 3 bases and J by 0 bases, leaving 20 bases between them. The CDR3: CASSQGGLGSPYQETQYF. DNA of the CDR3: TGCGCCAGCAGCCAGGGGGGCCTGGGCTCCCCGTACCAAGAGACCCAGTACTTC.

The chain links TRBV5-3 to TRBJ2-7; the match to TRBD1 covers 9 bases. TRBV5-3 is classed as an ORF, of uncertain function. There are 13 residues in the CDR3. The J segment lost 3 bases and the V segment lost 10 bases, leaving 8 bases of the junction unmatched. CDR3: CAVPGQGRYEQYF. The CDR3 nucleotides read TGTGCCGTGCCCGGACAGGGGCGCTACGAGCAGTACTTC.

V is TRBV2 and J is TRBJ2-5; perhaps TRBD2 as D (5 bases). Looked up from germline, CDR1 is SNHLY and CDR2 is FYNNEI. V dropped 5 bases and J dropped 0 bases, with 7 bases sitting between them. The CDR3 spans 13 residues. The CDR3 protein is CASSPSNQETQYF. The DNA of the CDR3 is TGTGCCAGCAGTCCTAGCAACCAAGAGACCCAGTACTTC.

This chain links TRBV3-1 with TRBJ2-3; D gene ambiguous. Germline CDR1 and CDR2: LGHDT and YNNKEL (reference sequence). This CDR3 is 13 amino acids long. V lost 8 bases to trimming and J lost 1 base, with 10 bases between them. This chain's CDR3 is CASSSRRTDTQYF. The CDR3 nucleotides are TGTGCCAGCTCATCCCGTCGCACAGATACGCAGTATTTT.

J is TRBJ1-1 and V is TRBV19; D unresolved. This CDR3 comprises 15 residues. V shed 5 bases and J shed 6 bases, with 19 bases lying between them. CDR1 and CDR2 (germline): LNHDA, SQIVND (reference sequence). CDR3: CASSHEGSGVAEAFF. CDR3 bases: TGTGCCAGTAGTCATGAGGGTTCCGGGGTGGCTGAAGCTTTCTTT. Full variable domain (outside the CDR3, taken from reference TRBV19 and TRBJ1-1): DGGITQSPKYLFRKEGQNVTLSCEQNLNHDAMYWYRQDPGQGLRLIYYSQIVNDFQKGDIAEGYSVSREKKESFPLTVTSAQKNPTAFYLCASSHEGSGVAEAFFGQGTRLTVV.

The V call is TRBV29-1, the J call TRBJ1-2; D is uncertain. V shed 4 bases and J shed 1 base, with 10 bases lying between them. This CDR3 contains 13 residues. CDR1 is SQVTM, CDR2 ANQGSEA, per germline. The CDR3, as DNA: TGCAGCGTTGGGCAGGTGGTTAACTATGGCTACACCTTC. It is translated as CSVGQVVNYGYTF.